The entry below gives a single T cell receptor (beta chain) sequence along with its context. The data derive from a study of radiation and T cells in renal cell carcinoma. Only in-frame clones appear in the TCRdb table, and some are missing; sequencing was by immunoSEQ multiplex PCR. The data hold 9,400 or so clones, with around 50% observed a single time. Germline trimming cut 9 bases from V and 2 bases from J; bases unmatched to any gene: 7. The CDR3 is made up of 14 amino acids. Germline CDR1 reads MDHEN; CDR2 reads SYDVKM. Stated treatment: 15 Gy SBRT to primary tumor, nephrectomy 4 weeks later. Nephrectomy followed 15 Gy stereotactic body radiation by 4 weeks. The tumor was a clear cell renal cell carcinoma.

The chain carries TRBV28 and TRBJ2-7; 10 nucleotides match TRBD2. The sequence was obtained from a man aged 55 to 70 with renal cell carcinoma. The sample was tumor tissue, taken from a patient whose treatment included radiotherapy and nephrectomy. CDR3 coding DNA: TGTGCCAGTCTCGGGGGACTAGCGACCTACGAGCAGTACTTC. Translated, it gives CASLGGLATYEQYF.